Described below is a single T cell receptor beta chain sequence and its context. An end of the junction does not agree with germline; a read error may underlie this. PCR was performed using 60 Vbeta and 13 Jbeta primers. Data came from immunoSEQ multiplex PCR; TCRdb stores just in-frame clones and leaves some out. The sample has some 120,000 clones, less than 85% seen once. This record belongs to a study of cytomegalovirus exposure and HLA in healthy donors. Per the germline V gene, CDR1 is PRHDT and CDR2 is FYEKMQ (reference sequence). The CDR3 contains 14 residues. This TCR came from a male donor in good health and CMV-seronegative. Sequencing was performed on PBMCs. The V gene is TRBV13, the J gene TRBJ2-7; 11 positions match TRBD1. The CDR3 region is CAGSLGQGAGEQYF. The CDR3 nucleotides read TGTGCCGGCAGCCTCGGACAGGGGGCGGGTGAGCAGTACTTC.